One sample yielded the 17 T cell receptor beta chains listed below, sequenced in a study of T cell responses to AZD1222 COVID-19 vaccine. Sequencing was performed with immunoSEQ multiplex PCR; in TCRdb, only in-frame clones are kept and a portion is missing. Of roughly 100,000 clones in the sample, roughly nine tenths were seen once. Here the sequenced sample was peripheral blood, taken 28 days after the second AZD1222 dose. The source of these receptors is an adult who received the AZD1222 COVID-19 vaccine.

The chain has TRBV28 and TRBJ2-7; 13 bases agree with TRBD2. The CDR3 is made up of 16 amino acids. Germline V gene sequence: CDR1 MDHEN, CDR2 SYDVKM. V was clipped by 5 bases and J by 3 bases; unmatched bases: 7. This CDR3 reads CASSPTGTSGNYEQYF. The DNA for the CDR3 is TGTGCCAGCAGTCCAACCGGGACTAGCGGGAACTACGAGCAGTACTTC.

The V and J genes are TRBV11-2 and TRBJ1-1; D is unclear. CDR3 length: 15 residues. V was clipped by 5 bases and J by 2 bases, with 15 bases between them. The germline V gene has CDR1 SGHAT and CDR2 FQNNGV. DNA of the CDR3: TGTGCCAGCAGCCCGTTAGGAGGCATAAACACTGAAGCTTTCTTT. As protein: CASSPLGGINTEAFF.

This rearrangement joins TRBV3-1 (or the pseudogene TRBV3-2) to TRBJ2-3; no clear D gene. Trimming shortened V by 4 bases and J by 1 base, and 6 bases separated the two germline ends. The CDR3 is 13 residues long. Per the germline V gene, CDR1 is LGHDT and CDR2 is YNNKEL (reference sequence). The CDR3 nucleotides are TGTGCCAGCAGCCTACGAGGCACAGATACGCAGTATTTT. Translating gives CASSLRGTDTQYF.

This clone was found a few times. Other DNA sequences from this sample encode an identical CDR3 as well. This chain joins TRBV14 and TRBJ2-7; 10 nucleotides align to TRBD1. The trim removed 3 bases at V and 2 bases at J, leaving 4 bases unmatched. This CDR3 is 15 amino acids long. Germline V gene data show CDR1 as SGHDN and CDR2 as FVKESK. Here the CDR3 reads CASSQGQGRTYEQYF. The CDR3 DNA follows: TGTGCCAGCAGCCAGGGACAGGGGAGGACCTACGAGCAGTACTTC.

This sequence joins TRBV9 and TRBJ1-1; no firm D call. The germline gives CDR1 SGDLS, CDR2 YYNGEE. Trimming pared 3 bases from V and 1 base from J, leaving 13 bases between. There are 15 residues in the CDR3. This CDR3 is CASSGDSNGNTEAFF. Written as DNA, the CDR3 is TGTGCCAGCAGCGGTGATTCGAACGGGAACACTGAAGCTTTCTTT.

CDR3: CASSSQRNTEAFF. CDR3 coding DNA: TGTGCCAGCAGCTCTCAGAGGAACACTGAAGCTTTCTTT. The chain is built from TRBV9 and TRBJ1-1; D remains unclear. With 4 bases removed from V and 1 base from J, the gap between germline ends came to 8 bases. This CDR3 has 13 amino acids. The germline V gene encodes CDR1 SGDLS and CDR2 YYNGEE.

The rearrangement links TRBV19 to TRBJ2-1; no firm D call. The CDR3 consists of 12 residues. Deletions cut 4 bases from V and 9 bases from J, with 10 bases between. The germline CDR1 and CDR2 sequences are LNHDA and SQIVND (reference sequence). CDR3 in DNA: TGTGCCAGTAGTAAAAGATGGGGTGAGCAGTTCTTC. This translates into CASSKRWGEQFF.

The chain links TRBV18 to TRBJ2-7; TRBD1 agrees at 10 bases. Losses at the gene ends were 4 bases for V and 6 bases for J; bases not matched to a gene: 12. Germline V lookup: CDR1 KGHSH, CDR2 LQKENI. This CDR3 is built from 16 residues. This chain's CDR3 is CASSLSPGQGNREQYF. DNA of the CDR3: TGTGCCAGCTCACTAAGTCCGGGACAGGGGAATCGCGAGCAGTACTTC.

In this sample, this clone turned up once. The V and J genes are TRBV6-1 and TRBJ1-5; D is uncertain. Trimming pared 1 base from V and 0 bases from J, leaving 4 bases between. This CDR3 comprises 14 residues. Per germline, CDR1 MNHNS and CDR2 SASEGT. The CDR3: CASSEVNSNQPQHF. The CDR3 DNA sequence: TGTGCCAGCAGTGAAGTTAATAGCAATCAGCCCCAGCATTTT.

This sequence joins TRBV5-1 and TRBJ2-7, with no clear D. CDR1 SGHRS and CDR2 YFSETQ come from the germline V gene. The CDR3 runs 13 residues. V was clipped by 3 bases and J by 3 bases, with 10 bases between them. The CDR3 DNA reads as TGCGCCAGCAGCTCGGAAAACGTCTACGAGCAGTACTTC. It yields the protein CASSSENVYEQYF.

The rearrangement joins TRBV19 to TRBJ2-3, with D perhaps TRBD1 or TRBD2 (5 bases each). The CDR3 has 16 amino acids. The ends were cut back, 7 bases at V and 5 bases at J, with 22 bases in the middle. Germline lookup yields CDR1 LNHDA and CDR2 SQIVND (reference sequence). CDR3 residues: CASTSGTLRWEDTQYF. The CDR3 bases are TGTGCCAGTACCTCCGGGACCCTAAGATGGGAAGATACGCAGTATTTT.

The chain links TRBV10-1 to TRBJ2-7; 7 nucleotides match TRBD2. Germline CDR1 WNHNN, CDR2 SYGVQD (reference sequence). The CDR3 is 13 residues long. V lost 4 bases and J lost 5; bases outside the gene matches: 5. This chain's CDR3 is CASSGDYSHEQYF. Here the CDR3 DNA reads TGCGCCAGCAGTGGGGACTACTCTCACGAGCAGTACTTC.

The V call is TRBV3-1 (or the pseudogene TRBV3-2), the J call TRBJ2-7; possibly TRBD2 for D (6 bases). With 4 bases removed from V and 6 bases from J, the gap between germline ends came to 13 bases. CDR1 and CDR2 (germline): LGHDT, YNNKEL (reference sequence). This CDR3 has 13 amino acids. The CDR3 spells CASSPRGIGEQYF. DNA of the CDR3: TGTGCCAGCAGCCCCCGCGGGATCGGCGAGCAGTACTTC.

This chain connects TRBV28 to TRBJ2-7; tentatively, D is TRBD2 (6 bases). Germline CDR1 and CDR2: MDHEN and SYDVKM. The CDR3 sequence is 15 residues long. The ends were cut back, 3 bases at V and 0 bases at J, with 12 bases in the middle. In DNA form, the CDR3 reads TGTGCCAGCAGTTTGCCTGGAGGGTTCTCCTACGAGCAGTACTTC. Encoded protein: CASSLPGGFSYEQYF. The full variable domain, in which reference TRBV28 and TRBJ2-7 provide the parts outside the CDR3, is DVKVTQSSRYLVKRTGEKVFLECVQDMDHENMFWYRQDPGLGLRLIYFSYDVKMKEKGDIPEGYSVSREKKERFSLILESASTNQTSMYLCASSLPGGFSYEQYFGPGTRLTVT.

The chain recombines TRBV2 with TRBJ2-7; TRBD1 is a possible D gene (6 bases). The CDR3 sequence is 12 residues long. Per germline, CDR1 SNHLY and CDR2 FYNNEI. Trimming took off 6 bases at V and 10 bases at J, with 16 bases between the two ends. The chain's CDR3 is CASRDSLGYQYF. The CDR3 coding sequence is TGTGCCAGCAGGGACAGTCTCGGATATCAGTACTTC.

The V gene is TRBV4-2, the J gene TRBJ1-1, with D hard to call. Germline assignment: CDR1 LGHNA and CDR2 YNFKEQ. Trimming pared 0 bases from V and 1 base from J, leaving 9 bases between. The CDR3 sequence is 15 residues long. CDR3 amino acids: CASSQDPPTNTEAFF. CDR3 coding DNA: TGTGCCAGCAGCCAAGATCCTCCCACGAACACTGAAGCTTTCTTT.

V is TRBV3-1 (or the pseudogene TRBV3-2) and J is TRBJ2-7; D uncertain. V dropped 0 bases and J dropped 3 bases, with 9 bases sitting between them. Germline V gene sequence: CDR1 LGHDT, CDR2 YNNKEL (reference sequence). The CDR3 totals 14 residues. CDR3 sequence: CASSQEVRVYEQYF. As DNA, the CDR3 is TGTGCCAGCAGCCAAGAGGTAAGGGTCTACGAGCAGTACTTC.